The next 25 T cell receptor beta chains were all read from a single sample in a study of response to subunit inactivated influenza vaccine. TCRdb recomputed calls from the RT-PCR reads with MiXCR, one row per CDR3 protein. The table has about 780,000 distinct CDR3 sequences, approximately 17% seen once. The input for sequencing was PBMCs from blood, taken about 5 days after vaccination. These receptor sequences come from a man in his forties or fifties who received an inactivated influenza vaccine.

At least ten counts were recorded for this clonotype. The chain couples TRBV28 to TRBJ2-7, with 7 bases identical to TRBD1. The CDR3 sequence is 16 residues long. The V segment lost 4 bases and the J segment 4 bases; nucleotides outside the gene matches: 13. Germline V gene sequence: CDR1 MDHEN, CDR2 SYDVKM. The CDR3 DNA reads as TGTGCCAGCAGTTCCCAGTGGACAGGCCGAGGATACGAGCAGTACTTC. Protein product: CASSSQWTGRGYEQYF.

The chain couples TRBV12-3 or TRBV12-4 to TRBJ2-1; 12 bases map to TRBD2. The trim removed 5 bases at V and 5 bases at J, leaving 7 bases unmatched. The CDR3 totals 16 residues. This chain's CDR3 is CASSPGLAGGNNEQFF. The CDR3, as DNA: TGTGCCAGCAGTCCGGGTCTAGCGGGGGGGAACAATGAGCAGTTCTTC.

The CDR3 coding sequence is TGCAGTGCTAGAGATTATACAGGGGGGGATTCACCCCTCCACTTT. Its translation is CSARDYTGGDSPLHF. This chain links TRBV20-1 with TRBJ1-6, with 8 bases aligning to TRBD1. The CDR3 loop spans 15 amino acids. The germline gives CDR1 DFQATT, CDR2 SNEGSKA (reference sequence). After removal of 0 bases from V and 8 bases from J, the junction contained 6 bases not matched to a gene.

There are a few counts of this clonotype. The chain employs TRBV12-3 or TRBV12-4 and TRBJ1-2; D uncertain. This CDR3 has 14 amino acids. The germline V and J ends were trimmed by 7 bases and 6 bases, with 18 bases remaining between them. In nucleotides, the CDR3 is TGTGCCAGCACCTTAGGTGTACTTTCCGATGGCTACACCTTC. Its protein is CASTLGVLSDGYTF.

This clonotype was counted many times. The gene calls are TRBV29-1 and TRBJ2-5; either TRBD1 or TRBD2 may supply D (5 bases each). V gave up 3 bases and J gave up 4 bases, with 6 bases separating them. The CDR3 length is 11 residues. Germline values: CDR1 SQVTM, CDR2 ANQGSEA. CDR3 sequence (DNA): TGCAGCGTTGAGAGGGGAGAGACCCAGTACTTC. It translates to CSVERGETQYF.

This clonotype occurred a few times. CDR3 residues: CSAREQGNSQIYTF. The CDR3 DNA reads TGCAGTGCTAGAGAACAGGGTAACTCTCAGATCTACACCTTC. The chain combines TRBV20-1 with TRBJ1-2; D might be TRBD1 (6 bases). Germline assignment: CDR1 DFQATT and CDR2 SNEGSKA (reference sequence). The CDR3 spans 14 residues. Trimming took off 0 bases at V and 10 bases at J, with 18 bases between the two ends.

This clonotype came up a few times. This rearrangement joins TRBV29-1 to TRBJ1-1; D gene ambiguous. V was pared by 6 bases and J by 1 base, with 3 bases between. In germline, CDR1 is SQVTM, CDR2 ANQGSEA. This CDR3 spans 10 amino acids. The CDR3 DNA reads as TGCAGCGTATCGAACACTGAAGCTTTCTTT. Translated, it gives CSVSNTEAFF.

V and J are TRBV7-9 and TRBJ2-2, with 7 bases that match TRBD1. Germline values: CDR1 SEHNR, CDR2 FQNEAQ (reference sequence). The V and J ends lost 3 bases and 4 bases, in that order; junction bases with no gene match: 11. The CDR3 length is 17 residues. The CDR3 nucleotides read TGTGCCAGCAGCTTGAGTGGGACAGCCCGGATCACCGGGGAGCTGTTTTTT. It encodes CASSLSGTARITGELFF.

The chain employs TRBV29-1 and TRBJ2-4; D may correspond to TRBD1 or TRBD2 (6 bases each). In germline, CDR1 is SQVTM, CDR2 ANQGSEA. Between the trimmed V and J ends, which lost 4 bases and 5 bases, there was a span of 12 bases. This CDR3 comprises 13 residues. Here the CDR3 DNA reads TGCAGCGTTGGGAGGGGGGACCAAAACATTCAGTACTTC. This codes for CSVGRGDQNIQYF.

This clonotype was found many times. The chain joins TRBV20-1 to TRBJ2-7; no reliable D call. CDR3 length: 10 residues. Germline lookup yields CDR1 DFQATT and CDR2 SNEGSKA (reference sequence). Trimming took off 3 bases at V and 5 bases at J, with 5 bases between the two ends. This CDR3 reads CSARSDEQYF. The CDR3 bases are TGCAGTGCTAGGTCCGACGAGCAGTACTTC.

This clonotype was observed a few times. This sequence joins TRBV4-3 and TRBJ2-3; 14 nucleotides match TRBD2. Germline values: CDR1 LGHNA, CDR2 YSLEER. The junction had 4 bases not matched to a gene; V was cut back by 4 bases and J by 7 bases. The CDR3 extends over 15 amino acids. In DNA form, the CDR3 reads TGCGCCAGCAGCCGGGGGACTAGCGGGAGCAATACGCAGTATTTT. Translating it yields CASSRGTSGSNTQYF.

The chain uses TRBV4-2 and TRBJ2-2, with TRBD2 matching 7 bases. V lost 0 bases to trimming and J lost 6 bases; unmatched junction nucleotides: 4. From germline, CDR1 is LGHNA and CDR2 YNFKEQ. This CDR3 is built from 15 residues. CDR3 bases: TGTGCCAGCAGCCAAGATAGGCTAGCGGCCGGGGAGCTGTTTTTT. It is translated as CASSQDRLAAGELFF.

The rearrangement uses TRBV7-9 and TRBJ1-1; 9 bases fit TRBD1. Trimming cost V 5 bases and J 1 base; bases outside gene matches: 8. The CDR3 runs 16 residues. Germline-derived CDR1 and CDR2 are SEHNR and FQNEAQ (reference sequence). The DNA of the CDR3 is TGTGCCAGCAGCCCCGGACAGGGGAGCAGGAACACTGAAGCTTTCTTT. Encoded protein: CASSPGQGSRNTEAFF.

There are a few counts of this clonotype. This sequence joins TRBV7-2 and TRBJ2-7; D is unclear. V was shortened by 5 bases and J by 4 bases, with 18 bases between the two germline ends. In germline, CDR1 is SGHTA, CDR2 FQGNSA. The CDR3 spans 15 residues. The CDR3 is CASSKGGNRDYEQYF. In DNA, the CDR3 is TGTGCCAGCAGCAAGGGTGGGAACAGAGATTACGAGCAGTACTTC.

This clonotype has more than one count but fewer than ten. The V call is TRBV10-3, the J call TRBJ2-2; D uncertain. Trimming removed 8 bases from V and 4 bases from J, with 8 bases in between. Per the germline V gene, CDR1 is ENHRY and CDR2 is SYGVKD. This CDR3 is built from 12 residues. This CDR3 reads CAIGRPTGELFF. The CDR3 DNA sequence: TGTGCCATCGGGCGGCCCACCGGGGAGCTGTTTTTT.

This clonotype was counted between two and nine times. This sequence joins TRBV10-3 and TRBJ2-1; the D is unclear. Germline V gives CDR1 ENHRY, CDR2 SYGVKD. This CDR3 spans 13 amino acids. V was pared by 6 bases and J by 6 bases, with 12 bases between. CDR3 in DNA: TGTGCCATCAGGGGCCCTAGACTCAATGAGCAGTTCTTC. Residues: CAIRGPRLNEQFF.

The chain couples TRBV29-1 to TRBJ2-1; D is perhaps TRBD2 (6 bases). Trimming pared 3 bases from V and 9 bases from J, leaving 18 bases between. The germline V gene has CDR1 SQVTM and CDR2 ANQGSEA. The CDR3 is made up of 14 amino acids. CDR3 residues: CSVETSPAGAEQFF. CDR3 nucleotides: TGCAGCGTTGAGACTAGTCCTGCCGGGGCTGAGCAGTTCTTC.

The chain has TRBV24-1 and TRBJ2-5; D perhaps matches TRBD1 (6 bases). CDR1 is KGHDR and CDR2 is SFDVKD in the germline V gene. V lost 4 bases, J lost 5 bases, and 13 bases lay in between. CDR3 size: 14 residues. CDR3 sequence (DNA): TGTGCCACCAGTGACAGGGGTCGGATCGAGACCCAGTACTTC. Amino acids: CATSDRGRIETQYF.

V and J are TRBV29-1 and TRBJ1-1, with TRBD1 as a possible D gene (6 bases). Germline V gives CDR1 SQVTM, CDR2 ANQGSEA. The CDR3 is made up of 13 amino acids. V was clipped by 3 bases and J by 4 bases, with 12 bases between them. The DNA for the CDR3 is TGCAGCGTTGATGTCAGGGGAGGCACTGAAGCTTTCTTT. Translation gives CSVDVRGGTEAFF.

This clonotype has more than one count but fewer than ten. This chain connects TRBV4-3 to TRBJ1-2; D unclear. Germline V gene data show CDR1 as LGHNA and CDR2 as YSLEER. CDR3 length: 13 amino acids. V was pared by 0 bases and J by 8 bases, with 10 bases between. CDR3 sequence: CASSQEVNGGYTF. The DNA of the CDR3 is TGCGCCAGCAGCCAAGAAGTTAACGGGGGCTACACCTTC.

This clonotype was counted many times. The chain links TRBV20-1 to TRBJ2-3, with D unclear. Germline values: CDR1 DFQATT, CDR2 SNEGSKA (reference sequence). V was cut by 5 bases and J by 3 bases, with 3 bases left in between. The CDR3 covers 10 residues. The CDR3 region is CSAVTDTQYF. The CDR3 coding sequence is TGCAGTGCTGTTACAGATACGCAGTATTTT.

This clonotype was observed a single time. The V gene is TRBV29-1, the J gene TRBJ2-5; D may correspond to TRBD1 or TRBD2 (5 bases each). V was clipped by 6 bases and J by 7 bases, with 18 bases between them. The CDR3 spans 13 residues. Germline lookup yields CDR1 SQVTM and CDR2 ANQGSEA. CDR3 bases: TGCAGCGTCCTAACCGGGACCACCGGGACCCAGTACTTC. Protein product: CSVLTGTTGTQYF.

This clonotype was counted at least ten times. CDR3 sequence reads: CASSRGGANTGELFF. The CDR3 DNA is TGTGCCAGCAGTCGGGGGGGGGCGAACACCGGGGAGCTGTTTTTT. The V and J genes are TRBV12-3 or TRBV12-4 and TRBJ2-2, with 8 positions matching TRBD2. The CDR3 spans 15 residues. V dropped 5 bases and J dropped 0; count of bases not matched to a gene: 2.

V usage is TRBV20-1 and J usage is TRBJ2-1, with D maybe TRBD2 (5 bases). V was clipped by 4 bases and J by 3 bases, with 16 bases between them. The CDR3 covers 15 residues. The germline V gene encodes CDR1 DFQATT and CDR2 SNEGSKA (reference sequence). DNA of the CDR3: TGCAGTGCTATATACATTAGCGCCTACTACAATGAGCAGTTCTTC. It codes for CSAIYISAYYNEQFF.

This sequence joins TRBV18 and TRBJ1-6; no definite D call. V gave up 2 bases and J gave up 7 bases, with 12 bases separating them. CDR1 and CDR2 from the germline V gene are KGHSH and LQKENI. The CDR3 sequence is 15 residues long. CDR3 sequence reads: CASSPSRQQNSPLHF. In nucleotides, the CDR3 is TGTGCCAGCTCACCAAGTCGGCAGCAGAATTCACCCCTCCACTTT.